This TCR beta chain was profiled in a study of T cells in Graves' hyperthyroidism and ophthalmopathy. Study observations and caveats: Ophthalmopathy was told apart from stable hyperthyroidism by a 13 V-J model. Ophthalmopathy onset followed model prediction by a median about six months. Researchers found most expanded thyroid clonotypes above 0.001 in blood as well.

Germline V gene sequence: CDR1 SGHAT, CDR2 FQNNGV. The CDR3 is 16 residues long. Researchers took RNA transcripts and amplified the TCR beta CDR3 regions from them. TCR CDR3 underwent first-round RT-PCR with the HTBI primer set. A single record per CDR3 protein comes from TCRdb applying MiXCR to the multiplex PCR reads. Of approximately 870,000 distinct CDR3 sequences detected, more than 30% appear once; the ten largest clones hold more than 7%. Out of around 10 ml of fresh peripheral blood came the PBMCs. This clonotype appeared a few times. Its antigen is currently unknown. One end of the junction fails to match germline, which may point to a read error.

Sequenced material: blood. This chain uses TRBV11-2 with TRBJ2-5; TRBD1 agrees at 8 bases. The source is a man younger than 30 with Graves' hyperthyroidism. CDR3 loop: CASSFSGQGLGETQYF. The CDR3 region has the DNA TGTGCCAGTAGCTTTTCCGGACAGGGTTTAGGAGAGACCCAGTACTTC.